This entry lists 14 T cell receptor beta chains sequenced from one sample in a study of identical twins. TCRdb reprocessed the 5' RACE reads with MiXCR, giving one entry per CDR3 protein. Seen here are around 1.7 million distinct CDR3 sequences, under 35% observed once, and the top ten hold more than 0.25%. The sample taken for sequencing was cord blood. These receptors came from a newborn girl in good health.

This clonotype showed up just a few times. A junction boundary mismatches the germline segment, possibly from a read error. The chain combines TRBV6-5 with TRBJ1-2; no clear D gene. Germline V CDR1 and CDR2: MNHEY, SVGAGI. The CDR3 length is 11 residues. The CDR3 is CASIYLYGYTF. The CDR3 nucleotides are TGTGCCAGCATTTACTTGTATGGCTACACCTTC.

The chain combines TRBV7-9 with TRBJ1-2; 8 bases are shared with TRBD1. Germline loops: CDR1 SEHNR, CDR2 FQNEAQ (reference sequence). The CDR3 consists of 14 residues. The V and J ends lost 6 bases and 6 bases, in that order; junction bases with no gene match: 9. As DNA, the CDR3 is TGTGCCAGCAGTTCTTACCAGGGGGCGGATGGCTACACCTTC. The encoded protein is CASSSYQGADGYTF.

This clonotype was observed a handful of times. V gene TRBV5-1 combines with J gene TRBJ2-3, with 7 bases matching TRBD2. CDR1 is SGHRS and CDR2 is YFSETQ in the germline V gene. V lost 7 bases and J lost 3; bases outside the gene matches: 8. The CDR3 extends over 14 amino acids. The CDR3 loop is CASGSGIRTDTQYF. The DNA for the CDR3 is TGCGCCAGCGGAAGCGGGATAAGGACAGATACGCAGTATTTT.

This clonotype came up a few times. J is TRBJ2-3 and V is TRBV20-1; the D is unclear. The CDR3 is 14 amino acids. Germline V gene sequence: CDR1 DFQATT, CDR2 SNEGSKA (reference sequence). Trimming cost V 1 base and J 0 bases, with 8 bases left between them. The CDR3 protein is CSARAVSSTDTQYF. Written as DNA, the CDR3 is TGCAGTGCTAGAGCGGTCTCTAGCACAGATACGCAGTATTTT.

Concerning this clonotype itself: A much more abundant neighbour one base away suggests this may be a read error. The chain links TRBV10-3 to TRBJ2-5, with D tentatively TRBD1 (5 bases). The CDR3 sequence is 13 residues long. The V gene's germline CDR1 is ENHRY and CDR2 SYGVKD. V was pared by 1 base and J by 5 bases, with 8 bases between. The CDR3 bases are TGTGCCATCAGTGAGTTGGCAGGGGAGACCCAGTACTTC. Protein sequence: CAISELAGETQYF.

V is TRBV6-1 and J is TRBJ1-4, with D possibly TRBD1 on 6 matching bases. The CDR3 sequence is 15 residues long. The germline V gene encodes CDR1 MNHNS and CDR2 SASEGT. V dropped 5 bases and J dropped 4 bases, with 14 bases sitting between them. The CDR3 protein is CASSTLQGGNEKLFF. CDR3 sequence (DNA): TGTGCCAGCAGTACGTTACAGGGCGGTAATGAAAAACTGTTTTTT.

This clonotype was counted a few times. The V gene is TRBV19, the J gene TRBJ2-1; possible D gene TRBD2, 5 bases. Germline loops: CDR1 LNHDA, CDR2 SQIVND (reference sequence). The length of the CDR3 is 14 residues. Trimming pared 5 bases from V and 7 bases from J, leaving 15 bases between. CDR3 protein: CASSDSAGRNEQFF. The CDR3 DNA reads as TGTGCCAGTAGTGATTCGGCGGGTCGGAATGAGCAGTTCTTC. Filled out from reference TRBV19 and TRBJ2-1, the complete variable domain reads DGGITQSPKYLFRKEGQNVTLSCEQNLNHDAMYWYRQDPGQGLRLIYYSQIVNDFQKGDIAEGYSVSREKKESFPLTVTSAQKNPTAFYLCASSDSAGRNEQFFGPGTRLTVL.

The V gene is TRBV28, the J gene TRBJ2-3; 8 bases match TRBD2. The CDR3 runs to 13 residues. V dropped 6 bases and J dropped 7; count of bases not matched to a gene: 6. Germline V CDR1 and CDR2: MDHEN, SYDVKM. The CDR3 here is CASRALAGHTQYF. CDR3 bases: TGTGCCAGCAGGGCCCTAGCGGGCCATACGCAGTATTTT.

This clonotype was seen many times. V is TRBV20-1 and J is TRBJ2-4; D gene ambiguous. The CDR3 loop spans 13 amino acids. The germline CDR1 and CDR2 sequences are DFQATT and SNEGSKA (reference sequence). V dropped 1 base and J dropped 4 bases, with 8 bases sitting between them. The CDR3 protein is CSARVAGKNIQYF. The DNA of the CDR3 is TGCAGTGCTAGAGTGGCAGGAAAAAACATTCAGTACTTC.

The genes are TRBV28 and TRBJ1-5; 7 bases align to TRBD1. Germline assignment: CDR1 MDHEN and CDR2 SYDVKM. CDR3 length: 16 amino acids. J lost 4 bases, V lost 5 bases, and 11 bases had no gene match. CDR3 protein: CASSRSGGGRNQPQHF. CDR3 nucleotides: TGTGCCAGCAGTCGCTCAGGGGGGGGTCGAAATCAGCCCCAGCATTTT.

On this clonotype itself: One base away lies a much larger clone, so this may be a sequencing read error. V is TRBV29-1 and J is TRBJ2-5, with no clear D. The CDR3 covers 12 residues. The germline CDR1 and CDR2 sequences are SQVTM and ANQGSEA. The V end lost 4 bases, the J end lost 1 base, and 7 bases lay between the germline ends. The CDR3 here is CSVVTSQETQYF. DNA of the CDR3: TGCAGCGTTGTTACAAGCCAAGAGACCCAGTACTTC.

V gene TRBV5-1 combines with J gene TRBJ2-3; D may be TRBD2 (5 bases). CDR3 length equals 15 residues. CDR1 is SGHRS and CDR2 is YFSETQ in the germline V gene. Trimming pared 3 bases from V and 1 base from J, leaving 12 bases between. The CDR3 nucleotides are TGCGCCAGCAGCTCGGGATGGAGTGGCACAGATACGCAGTATTTT. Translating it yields CASSSGWSGTDTQYF.

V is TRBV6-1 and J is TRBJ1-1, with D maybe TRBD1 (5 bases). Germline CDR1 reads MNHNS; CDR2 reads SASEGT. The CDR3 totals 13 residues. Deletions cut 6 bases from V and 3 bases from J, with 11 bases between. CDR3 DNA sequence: TGTGCCAGCAGCGCGGACAACCACACTGAAGCTTTCTTT. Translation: CASSADNHTEAFF.

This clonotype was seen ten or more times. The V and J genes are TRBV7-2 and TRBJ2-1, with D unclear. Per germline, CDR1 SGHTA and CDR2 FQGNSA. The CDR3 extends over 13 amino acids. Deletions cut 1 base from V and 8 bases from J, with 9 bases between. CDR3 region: CASSLGLVDEQFF. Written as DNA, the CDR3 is TGTGCCAGCAGCTTAGGGCTAGTAGATGAGCAGTTCTTC.